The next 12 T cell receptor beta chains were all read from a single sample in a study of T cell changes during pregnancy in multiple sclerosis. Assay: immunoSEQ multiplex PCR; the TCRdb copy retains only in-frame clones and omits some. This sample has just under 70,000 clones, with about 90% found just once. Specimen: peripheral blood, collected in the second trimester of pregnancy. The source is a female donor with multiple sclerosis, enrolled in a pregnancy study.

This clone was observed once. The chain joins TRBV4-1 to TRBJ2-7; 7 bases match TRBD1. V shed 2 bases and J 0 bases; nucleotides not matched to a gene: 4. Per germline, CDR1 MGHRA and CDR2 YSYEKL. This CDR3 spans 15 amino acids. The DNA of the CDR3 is TGCGCCAGCAGCCAATCGCCAGGGGGCTCCTACGAGCAGTACTTC. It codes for CASSQSPGGSYEQYF.

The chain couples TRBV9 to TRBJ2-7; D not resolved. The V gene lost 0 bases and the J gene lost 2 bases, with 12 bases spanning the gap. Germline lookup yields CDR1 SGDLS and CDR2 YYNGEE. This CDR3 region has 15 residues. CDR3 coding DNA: TGTGCCAGCAGCGTAGGCCCCTTGGCAGCCTACGAGCAGTACTTC. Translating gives CASSVGPLAAYEQYF.

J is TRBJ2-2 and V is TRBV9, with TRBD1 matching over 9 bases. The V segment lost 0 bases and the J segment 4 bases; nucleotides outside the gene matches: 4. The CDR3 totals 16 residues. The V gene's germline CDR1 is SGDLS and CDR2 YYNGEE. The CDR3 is CASSVAPGQGTGELFF. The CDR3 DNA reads TGTGCCAGCAGCGTAGCGCCGGGACAGGGCACCGGGGAGCTGTTTTTT.

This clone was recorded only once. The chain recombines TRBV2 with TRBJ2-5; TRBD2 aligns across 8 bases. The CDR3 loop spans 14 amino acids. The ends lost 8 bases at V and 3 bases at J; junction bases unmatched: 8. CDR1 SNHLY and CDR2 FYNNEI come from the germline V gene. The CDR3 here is CASPIRAGEETQYF. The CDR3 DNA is TGTGCCAGCCCTATTCGAGCGGGGGAAGAGACCCAGTACTTC.

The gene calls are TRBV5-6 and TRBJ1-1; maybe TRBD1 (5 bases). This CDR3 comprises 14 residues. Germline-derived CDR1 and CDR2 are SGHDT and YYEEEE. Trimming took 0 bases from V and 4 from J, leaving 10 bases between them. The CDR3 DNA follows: TGTGCCAGCAGCTTGGGGGGGGGTGGCACTGAAGCTTTCTTT. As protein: CASSLGGGGTEAFF.

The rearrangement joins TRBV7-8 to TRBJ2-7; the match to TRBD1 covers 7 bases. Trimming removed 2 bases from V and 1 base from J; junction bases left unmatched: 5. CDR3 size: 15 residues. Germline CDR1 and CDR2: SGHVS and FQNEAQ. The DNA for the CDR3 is TGTGCCAGCAGCTTACGGGACAGCAAATCCTACGAGCAGTACTTC. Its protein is CASSLRDSKSYEQYF.

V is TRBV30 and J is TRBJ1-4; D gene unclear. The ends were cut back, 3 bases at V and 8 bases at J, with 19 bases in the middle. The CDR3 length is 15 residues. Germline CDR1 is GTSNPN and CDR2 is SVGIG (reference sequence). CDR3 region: CAWSEARTRGEKLFF. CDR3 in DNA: TGTGCCTGGAGCGAAGCTAGGACGAGAGGGGAAAAACTGTTTTTT.

CDR3 nucleotides: TGTGCCAGCAGCCCGGGACAGGGGTATAATTCACCCCTCCACTTT. Translated: CASSPGQGYNSPLHF. The chain couples TRBV11-2 to TRBJ1-6; TRBD1 matches 10 bases. Germline V gene data show CDR1 as SGHAT and CDR2 as FQNNGV. Trimming at V came to 5 bases and at J to 4 bases, leaving 2 bases not matched to a gene. The length of the CDR3 is 15 residues.

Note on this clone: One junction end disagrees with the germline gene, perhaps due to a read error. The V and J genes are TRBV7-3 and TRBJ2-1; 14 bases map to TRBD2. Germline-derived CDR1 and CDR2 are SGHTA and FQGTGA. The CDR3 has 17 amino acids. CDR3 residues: CASSLTGTSGGRNEQFF. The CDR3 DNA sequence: TGTGCCAGCAGTTTAACCGGGACTAGCGGGGGTAGAAATGAGCAGTTCTTC.

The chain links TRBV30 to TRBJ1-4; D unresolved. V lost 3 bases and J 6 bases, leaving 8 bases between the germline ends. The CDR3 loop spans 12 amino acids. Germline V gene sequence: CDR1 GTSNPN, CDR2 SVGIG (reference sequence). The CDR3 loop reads CAWRRADEKLFF. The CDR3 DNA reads TGTGCCTGGAGGCGCGCCGATGAAAAACTGTTTTTT.

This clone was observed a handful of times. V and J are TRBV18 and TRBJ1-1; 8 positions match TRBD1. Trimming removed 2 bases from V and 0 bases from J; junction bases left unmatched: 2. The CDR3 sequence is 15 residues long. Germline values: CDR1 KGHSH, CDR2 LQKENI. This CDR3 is CASSPDRGLNTEAFF. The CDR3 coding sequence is TGTGCCAGCTCACCAGACAGGGGTCTGAACACTGAAGCTTTCTTT.

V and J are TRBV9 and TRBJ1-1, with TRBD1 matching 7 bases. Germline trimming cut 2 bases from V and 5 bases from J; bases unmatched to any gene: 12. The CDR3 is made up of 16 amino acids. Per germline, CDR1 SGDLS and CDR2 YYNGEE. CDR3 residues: CASSVPSDRSGTEAFF. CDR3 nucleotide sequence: TGTGCCAGCAGCGTCCCATCGGACAGGAGCGGGACTGAAGCTTTCTTT.